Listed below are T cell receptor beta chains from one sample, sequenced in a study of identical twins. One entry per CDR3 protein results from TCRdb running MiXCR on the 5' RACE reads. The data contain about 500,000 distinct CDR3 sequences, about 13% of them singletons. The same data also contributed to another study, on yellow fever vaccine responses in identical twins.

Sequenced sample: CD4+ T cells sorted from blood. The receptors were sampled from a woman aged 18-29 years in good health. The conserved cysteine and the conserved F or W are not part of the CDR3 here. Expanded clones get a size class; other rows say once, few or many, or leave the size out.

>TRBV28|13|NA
ASNTIYWMDYGYT
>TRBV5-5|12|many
ASSPRAANTEAF
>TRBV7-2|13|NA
ASSLGGVNNSPLH
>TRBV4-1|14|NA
ASSQDVIGVKGELF
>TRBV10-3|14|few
AISESGGTGANVLT
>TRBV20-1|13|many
SARDRLAGLNEQF
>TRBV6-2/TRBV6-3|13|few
ASSGRLVNSYEQY
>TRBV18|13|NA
ASSPDPRGSYEQY
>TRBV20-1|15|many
SARDILGDIVTDTQY
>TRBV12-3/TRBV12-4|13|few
ASSFTLGHENEQF
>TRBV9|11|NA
ASSVGGSTEAF
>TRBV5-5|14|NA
ASSFGLADNTGELF
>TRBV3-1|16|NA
ASSQTRTSGVSYNEQF
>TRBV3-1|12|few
ASSQAGVGTEAF
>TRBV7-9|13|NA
ASSLFQFNTGELF
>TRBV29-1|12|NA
SVGPGTSRETQY
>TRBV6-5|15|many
ASRYRGRGRFNNEQF
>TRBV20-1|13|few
SARVLGTGPGEQY
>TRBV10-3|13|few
AISEFGIKAGELF
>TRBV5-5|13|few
ASSLAPGARETQY
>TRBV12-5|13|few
ASGFGRGNYNEQF
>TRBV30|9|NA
ALGQGFEQF
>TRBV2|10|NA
ASSEGRHQAF
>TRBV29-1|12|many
SVDLTGGGDTQY
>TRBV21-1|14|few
ASSSRGTGGNQPQH
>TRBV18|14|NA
ASSPQAGGFSYEQY
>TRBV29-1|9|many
SVEDLVGYT
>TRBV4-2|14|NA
ASSQAGSQSQETQY
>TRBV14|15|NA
ASSRGGGLAGAGEQY
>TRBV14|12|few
ASSQVDNYNEQF
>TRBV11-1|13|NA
ASSHRLADYNEQF
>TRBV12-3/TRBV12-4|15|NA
ASSPDSDRSIPYEQY
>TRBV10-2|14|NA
ASGPTGREGPETQY
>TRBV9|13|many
ASSASGGSYNEQF
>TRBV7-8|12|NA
ASSFRGGAETQY
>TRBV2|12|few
ASSGTRASYEQY
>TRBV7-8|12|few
ASSWKTGNTEAF
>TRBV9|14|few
ASSVSSGSGAGELF
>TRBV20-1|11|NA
SASGPSTDTQY
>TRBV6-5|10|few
ASSYQGQVAY
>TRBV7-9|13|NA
ASSLSDRSSNEQF
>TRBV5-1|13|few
ASSLGSGPSYEQY
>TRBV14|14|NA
ASSQGEHRGTGELF
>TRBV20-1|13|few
SANLAGVGLEEQF
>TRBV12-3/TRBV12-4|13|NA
ASRADRGKNQPQH
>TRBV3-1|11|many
ASSRRQGAEAF
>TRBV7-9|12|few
ASGRTLNTGELF
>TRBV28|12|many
ASSPLGTTYEQY
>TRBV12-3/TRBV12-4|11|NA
ASNPDSTDTQY
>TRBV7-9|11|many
ASSLSGSDTQY
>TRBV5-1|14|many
ASSLSLRDRYNEQF
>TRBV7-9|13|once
ASSQAGTARYEQY
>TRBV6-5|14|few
ASSYGASVSYNEQF
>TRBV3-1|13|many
ASSQVLGAYNEQF
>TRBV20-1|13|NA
SARVRGRNQETQY
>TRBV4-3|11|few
ASSHDRDNEQF
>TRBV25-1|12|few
ASSVQGGRETQY
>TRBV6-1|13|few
ASRGTGTGNYEQY
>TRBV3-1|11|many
ASSQVSSGELF
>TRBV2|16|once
ARSLRDSGRGSYNEQF